This TCR beta chain was found in a study of coeliac disease. Study-level findings and limits: The authors considered this approach unsuitable for unbiased detection of gliadin-specific T cells. Control samples showed higher TRB and TRG clonality than intraepithelial and lamina propria samples in active celiac disease.

The germline CDR1 and CDR2 sequences are GTSNPN and SVGIG (reference sequence). The CDR3 runs to 15 residues. Trimming took off 8 bases at V and 5 bases at J, with 25 bases between the two ends. For this clone: As yet, its antigen is unknown.

TCRdb's copy holds only in-frame clones and misses some; the assay was immunoSEQ multiplex PCR. The sample contains more than 4,000 clones, about three quarters of which appear only once. Each fraction contributed one roughly 500,000-cell aliquot for sequencing. Specimen: intraepithelial lymphocytes from the gut. The chain has TRBV30 and TRBJ2-7; tentative D call: TRBD1 (5 bases). The clonotype originates from a woman aged 18-29 years with active celiac disease. The DNA for the CDR3 is TGTGCCCCGCGAGGCAGGGAAGGATTCAGCCACGAGCAGTACTTC. It codes for CAPRGREGFSHEQYF.